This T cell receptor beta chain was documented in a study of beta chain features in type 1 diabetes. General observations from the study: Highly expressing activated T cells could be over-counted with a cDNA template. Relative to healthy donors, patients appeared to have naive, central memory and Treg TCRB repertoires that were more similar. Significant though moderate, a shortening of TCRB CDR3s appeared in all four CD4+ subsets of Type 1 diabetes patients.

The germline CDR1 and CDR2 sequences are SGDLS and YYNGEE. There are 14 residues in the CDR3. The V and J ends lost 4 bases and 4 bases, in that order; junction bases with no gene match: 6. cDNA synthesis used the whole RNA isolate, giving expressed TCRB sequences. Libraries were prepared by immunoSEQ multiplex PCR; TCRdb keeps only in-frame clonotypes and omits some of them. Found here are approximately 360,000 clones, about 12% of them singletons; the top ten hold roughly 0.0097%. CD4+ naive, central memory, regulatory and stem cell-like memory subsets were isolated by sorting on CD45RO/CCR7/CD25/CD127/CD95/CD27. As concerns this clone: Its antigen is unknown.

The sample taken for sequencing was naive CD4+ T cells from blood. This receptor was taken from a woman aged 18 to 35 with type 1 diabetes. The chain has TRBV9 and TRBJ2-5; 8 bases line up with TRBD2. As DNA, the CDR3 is TGTGCCAGCAGCCTTAGCGGGACCGCAGAGACCCAGTACTTC. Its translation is CASSLSGTAETQYF.